This T cell receptor beta chain was documented in a study of blood T cell repertoires in COVID-19. Study details: Acute-phase and convalescent COVID-19 samples originated in the United States, Italy and Spain. T cells, B-cell-depleted T cells, or PBMCs provided the cDNA or gDNA that served as material.

Germline V CDR1 and CDR2: MNHEY, SVGAGI. The CDR3 spans 15 residues. V was pared by 6 bases and J by 5 bases, with 12 bases of the junction left unmatched. Original analysis: Reference gene primer amplification gave nucleated cell count estimates. Produced via immunoSEQ multiplex PCR; TCRdb's table is partial and in-frame only. Clonal size and the V and J genes are those of that table, whereas D and trimming came from the DNA. Here the sample spans about 320,000 clones, over 75% being singletons. Sequenced sample: peripheral blood. This TCR was sampled from a human donor in a cohort sampled during active COVID-19. This chain links TRBV6-5 with TRBJ2-5, with 7 bases lining up with TRBD2. In DNA, the CDR3 is TGTGCCAGCAGCACCCTTATAGCGGGTGGGGAGACCCAGTACTTC. Encoded protein: CASSTLIAGGETQYF.